Listed here are 16 T cell receptor beta chains from one sample, sequenced in a study of cytomegalovirus exposure and HLA in healthy donors. A multiplex PCR was run with 60 Vbeta primers and 13 Jbeta primers. Produced via immunoSEQ multiplex PCR; TCRdb's table is partial and in-frame only. The table records about 120,000 clones, 81% of them present only once. The specimen was PBMCs. Receptors were obtained from a woman in her twenties or thirties in good health and CMV-seronegative.

The chain couples TRBV15 to TRBJ2-7; 12 positions match TRBD2. This CDR3 spans 15 amino acids. Germline CDR1 and CDR2: LNHNV and YYDKDF (reference sequence). V lost 4 bases, J lost 2 bases, and 3 bases stayed unmatched. CDR3 coding DNA: TGTGCCACCAGCACCGGACTAGCGGGAACCTACGAGCAGTACTTC. It is translated as CATSTGLAGTYEQYF. The full variable domain, its missing parts supplied by reference TRBV15 and TRBJ2-7, is DAMVIQNPRYQVTQFGKPVTLSCSQTLNHNVMYWYQQKSSQAPKLLFHYYDKDFNNEADTPDNFQSRRPNTSFCFLDIRSPGLGDTAMYLCATSTGLAGTYEQYFGPGTRLTVT.

The chain joins TRBV18 to TRBJ2-7; D remains unclear. CDR3 length: 13 amino acids. Looked up from germline, CDR1 is KGHSH and CDR2 is LQKENI. The V and J ends lost 4 bases and 4 bases respectively, with 11 bases between them. CDR3 loop: CASSRVERYEQYF. In nucleotides, the CDR3 is TGTGCCAGCTCACGGGTAGAGAGGTACGAGCAGTACTTC.

In this sample, this clone turned up a few times. V and J are TRBV28 and TRBJ2-7, with TRBD1 matching over 7 bases. The CDR3 consists of 15 residues. Germline assignment: CDR1 MDHEN and CDR2 SYDVKM. Unmatched junction bases numbered 10, after V lost 5 bases and J lost 3 bases. The CDR3 DNA follows: TGTGCCAGCAGTCTAGGGACAGATACAAGCTACGAGCAGTACTTC. It translates to CASSLGTDTSYEQYF.

This chain connects TRBV5-1 to TRBJ2-7, with D possibly TRBD1 on 5 matching bases. Germline V gives CDR1 SGHRS, CDR2 YFSETQ. Trimming took 5 bases from V and 0 from J, leaving 24 bases between them. The CDR3 contains 18 residues. The CDR3 region is CASSYNGRDRSVSYEQYF. In nucleotides, the CDR3 is TGCGCCAGCAGTTACAACGGCAGGGATCGAAGCGTCTCCTACGAGCAGTACTTC.

This chain connects TRBV21-1 to TRBJ2-1; whether TRBD2, the table's D call, matches the DNA was not checked. TRBV21-1 counts as a pseudogene. The CDR3 covers 20 residues. CDR3 protein: CASSKGLAGPFYPSYNEQFF. The CDR3 DNA reads as TGTGCCAGCAGCAAAGGACTAGCGGGACCCTTTTATCCGTCCTACAATGAGCAGTTCTTC.

The V gene is TRBV5-4, the J gene TRBJ2-1; D is perhaps TRBD2 (6 bases). The V gene's germline CDR1 is SGHNT and CDR2 YYREEE (reference sequence). The V and J ends lost 1 base and 0 bases respectively, with 8 bases between them. The CDR3 has 15 residues. Written as DNA, the CDR3 is TGTGCCAGCAGCTTGACCGGGAGCTCCTACAATGAGCAGTTCTTC. Translation gives CASSLTGSSYNEQFF.

CDR3 residues: CASSRLLASSSYEQYF. The CDR3 nucleotides are TGTGCCAGCAGTCGCCTACTAGCCTCCAGCTCCTACGAGCAGTACTTC. The chain couples TRBV27 to TRBJ2-7; TRBD2 is a possible D gene (6 bases). This CDR3 comprises 16 residues. Germline V CDR1 and CDR2: MNHEY, SMNVEV (reference sequence). V gave up 5 bases and J gave up 0 bases, with 17 bases separating them.

In its sample, this clone was seen once. DNA of the CDR3: TGCGCCAGCAGCCTGACAGGTTCAGCCTACGAGCAGTACTTC. Translation gives CASSLTGSAYEQYF. The chain joins TRBV10-2 to TRBJ2-7, with D perhaps matching TRBD1 (6 bases). The CDR3 runs 14 residues. The V end was cut by 6 bases, the J end by 2 bases, with 14 bases between. Germline loops: CDR1 WSHSY, CDR2 SAAADI.

This clone was seen only once. This chain connects TRBV4-1 to TRBJ1-2; D unresolved. V shed 0 bases and J shed 4 bases, with 15 bases lying between them. The V gene's germline CDR1 is MGHRA and CDR2 YSYEKL. The CDR3 sequence is 16 residues long. CDR3 amino acids: CASSQDAADTLYGYTF. The CDR3 coding sequence is TGCGCCAGCAGCCAAGATGCCGCGGATACCCTCTATGGCTACACCTTC.

V usage is TRBV6-1 and J usage is TRBJ2-7; D perhaps matches TRBD2 (6 bases). The V end lost 5 bases, the J end lost 1 base, and 12 bases lay between the germline ends. The CDR3 has 14 amino acids. Looked up from germline, CDR1 is MNHNS and CDR2 is SASEGT. As DNA, the CDR3 is TGTGCCAGCAGTTTGGGACTCGATTCCTACGAGCAGTACTTC. Translation gives CASSLGLDSYEQYF.

The chain couples TRBV10-1 to TRBJ2-1, with 8 bases identical to TRBD1. The J segment lost 0 bases and the V segment lost 6 bases, leaving 4 bases of the junction unmatched. Germline CDR1 reads WNHNN; CDR2 reads SYGVQD (reference sequence). The CDR3 extends over 15 amino acids. The CDR3 region is CASSGDRSSYNEQFF. The CDR3 DNA sequence: TGCGCCAGCAGCGGGGACAGGAGCTCCTACAATGAGCAGTTCTTC.

The chain combines TRBV7-2 with TRBJ1-2; tentative D call: TRBD1 (6 bases). The CDR3 is 16 amino acids. The V end was cut by 1 base, the J end by 0 bases, with 12 bases between. Germline lookup yields CDR1 SGHTA and CDR2 FQGNSA. The CDR3 sequence is CASSLGQVIANYGYTF. Here the CDR3 DNA reads TGTGCCAGCAGCTTAGGACAGGTGATAGCTAACTATGGCTACACCTTC. The whole variable domain, filled in from reference TRBV7-2 and TRBJ1-2, reads GAGVSQSPSNKVTEKGKDVELRCDPISGHTALYWYRQSLGQGLEFLIYFQGNSAPDKSGLPSDRFSAERTGGSVSTLTIQRTQQEDSAVYLCASSLGQVIANYGYTFGSGTRLTVV.

This clone was recorded once. The chain has TRBV28 and TRBJ2-7; D is unclear. Trimming removed 6 bases from V and 2 bases from J, with 8 bases in between. This CDR3 has 12 residues. CDR1 MDHEN and CDR2 SYDVKM come from the germline V gene. CDR3 sequence: CASSTVPYEQYF. CDR3 nucleotides: TGTGCCAGCAGCACTGTCCCCTACGAGCAGTACTTC.

Points on this clone: A junction end diverges from the germline sequence, so it may reflect a read error. The chain carries TRBV11-2 and TRBJ2-5; tentatively, D is TRBD2 (6 bases). The germline CDR1 and CDR2 sequences are SGHAT and FQNNGV. CDR3 length equals 13 residues. DNA of the CDR3: TGTGCCAGCAGCTTGGGAGGCAGGGAGATCCAGTACTTC. Amino acids: CASSLGGREIQYF.

The chain recombines TRBV18 with TRBJ2-2; possibly TRBD2 for D (6 bases). The CDR3 contains 12 residues. Trimming stripped 3 bases from V and 7 bases from J, with 6 bases between. CDR1 and CDR2 from the germline V gene are KGHSH and LQKENI. CDR3 sequence reads: CASSPGGGELFF. The CDR3 DNA is TGTGCCAGCTCACCGGGAGGCGGGGAGCTGTTTTTT.

This chain joins TRBV2 and TRBJ2-1; possibly TRBD2 for D (5 bases). CDR1 SNHLY and CDR2 FYNNEI come from the germline V gene. V lost 8 bases, J lost 10 bases, and 12 bases lay in between. The CDR3 is made up of 11 amino acids. The chain's CDR3 is CASGSNSEQFF. The DNA for the CDR3 is TGTGCCAGCGGGAGTAACAGCGAGCAGTTCTTC.